This section outlines one T cell receptor (beta chain) sequence together with its context. Unmatched junction bases numbered 4, after V lost 0 bases and J lost 6 bases. In germline, CDR1 is LGHDT, CDR2 YNNKEL (reference sequence). This CDR3 has 15 residues. This sample was included in a study of blood T cell repertoires in COVID-19. Study background: Acute and convalescent COVID-19 samples came from the United States, Italy and Spain. Sample material is recorded as cDNA or gDNA derived from T cells, B-cell-depleted T cells, or PBMCs.

Original data processing: Estimation of nucleated cell counts was performed using reference gene primer amplification. Measured with immunoSEQ multiplex PCR; TCRdb has only the in-frame clones, and not every one. The DNA was the basis for D and trimming; V, J and clone size are from that table. The table shows about 100,000 clones, with about 85% occurring only once. Sequenced input: peripheral blood. J is TRBJ2-2 and V is TRBV3-1 (or the pseudogene TRBV3-2); 7 nucleotides match TRBD2. This clonotype was sampled from a human donor in a cohort sampled during active COVID-19. The chain's CDR3 is CASSQELARAGELFF. CDR3 bases: TGTGCCAGCAGCCAAGAACTAGCGAGGGCCGGGGAGCTGTTTTTT.